This T cell receptor (beta chain) was sequenced in a study of cytomegalovirus exposure and HLA in healthy donors. Study results and limitations: The classifier was said to identify cytomegalovirus status with high specificity and sensitivity. Beyond CMV serostatus, there was no information to go on about immune exposure. There were several of the most significant clusters that appeared linked to common viral pathogens in a later analysis.

Germline CDR1 is SGHRS and CDR2 is YFSETQ. V dropped 4 bases and J dropped 4; count of bases not matched to a gene: 10. The CDR3 spans 15 residues. For this clone: The antigen remains unidentified.

With 60 Vbeta and 13 Jbeta primers, the PCR was carried out. Repertoires were generated with immunoSEQ multiplex PCR, while TCRdb's copy carries only in-frame clones and drops some. The repertoire holds over 50,000 clones, 65% to 80% seen once, with about 2.3% in the top ten. This receptor was identified in a female donor in good health and CMV-seronegative. V and J are TRBV5-1 and TRBJ1-2; TRBD1 matches at 7 bases. Sequencing was performed on PBMCs. The CDR3: CASSPRTGAIYGYTF. As DNA, the CDR3 is TGCGCCAGCAGCCCGCGGACAGGCGCTATCTATGGCTACACCTTC.